This T cell receptor (beta chain) was sequenced during a study of cytomegalovirus exposure and HLA in healthy donors. The J segment lost 0 bases and the V segment lost 5 bases, leaving 6 bases of the junction unmatched. This CDR3 is 15 amino acids long. Germline V gene lookup returns CDR1 SGHNT and CDR2 YENEEA. A multiplex PCR was run with 60 Vbeta primers and 13 Jbeta primers. Assay used: immunoSEQ multiplex PCR; TCRdb lists only in-frame clones, some missing. This table has 110,000 to 150,000 clones, just under 70% appearing once. Sequencing was carried out using PBMCs. This receptor was taken from a man between 60 and 75 years old in good health and CMV-seronegative. The chain couples TRBV11-3 to TRBJ1-1; 7 positions match TRBD1. CDR3 nucleotide sequence: TGTGCCAGCAGCCCCAGGGGGTCGCTGAACACTGAAGCTTTCTTT. This sequence encodes CASSPRGSLNTEAFF.